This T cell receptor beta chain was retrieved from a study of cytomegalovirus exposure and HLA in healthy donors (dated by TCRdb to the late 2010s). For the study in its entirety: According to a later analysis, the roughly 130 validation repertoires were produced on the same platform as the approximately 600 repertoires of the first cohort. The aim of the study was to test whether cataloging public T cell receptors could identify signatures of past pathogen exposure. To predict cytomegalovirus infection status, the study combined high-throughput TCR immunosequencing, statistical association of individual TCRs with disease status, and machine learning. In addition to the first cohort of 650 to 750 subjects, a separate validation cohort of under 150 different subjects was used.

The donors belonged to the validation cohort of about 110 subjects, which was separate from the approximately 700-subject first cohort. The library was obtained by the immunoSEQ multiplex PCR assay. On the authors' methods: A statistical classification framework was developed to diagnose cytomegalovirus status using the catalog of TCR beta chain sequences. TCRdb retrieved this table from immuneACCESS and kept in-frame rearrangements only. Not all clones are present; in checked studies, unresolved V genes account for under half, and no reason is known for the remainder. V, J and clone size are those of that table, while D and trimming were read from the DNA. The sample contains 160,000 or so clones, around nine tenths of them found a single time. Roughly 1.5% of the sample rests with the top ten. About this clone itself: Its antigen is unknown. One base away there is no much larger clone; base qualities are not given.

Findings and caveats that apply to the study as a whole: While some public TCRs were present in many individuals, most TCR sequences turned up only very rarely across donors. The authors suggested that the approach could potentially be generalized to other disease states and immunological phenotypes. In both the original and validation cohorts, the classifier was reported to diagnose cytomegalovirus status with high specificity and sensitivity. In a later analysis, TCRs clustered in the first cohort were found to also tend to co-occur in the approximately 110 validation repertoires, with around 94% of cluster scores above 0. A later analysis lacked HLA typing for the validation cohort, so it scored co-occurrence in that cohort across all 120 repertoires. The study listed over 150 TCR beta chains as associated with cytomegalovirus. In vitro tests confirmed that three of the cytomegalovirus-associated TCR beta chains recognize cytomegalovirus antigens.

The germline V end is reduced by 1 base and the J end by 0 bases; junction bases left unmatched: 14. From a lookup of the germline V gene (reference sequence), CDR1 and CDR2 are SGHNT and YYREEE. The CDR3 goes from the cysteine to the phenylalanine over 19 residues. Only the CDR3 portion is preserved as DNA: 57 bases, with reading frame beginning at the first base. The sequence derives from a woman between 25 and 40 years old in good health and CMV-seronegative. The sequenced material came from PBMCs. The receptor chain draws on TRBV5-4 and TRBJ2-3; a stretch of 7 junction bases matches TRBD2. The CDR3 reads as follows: CASSLWRFERRGSTDTQYF. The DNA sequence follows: TGTGCCAGCAGCTTGTGGCGGTTCGAGCGGCGGGGGAGCACAGATACGCAGTATTTT.